The rows below give T cell receptor beta chains drawn from one sample of a study of blood T cell repertoires in COVID-19. The repertoire was sequenced with immunoSEQ multiplex PCR; TCRdb's copy has only in-frame clones and lacks some. The repertoire consists of 30,000 to 35,000 clones, with around 85% occurring once and the leading ten covering around 13%. The sample consisted of peripheral blood. The origin of the receptors is a human donor with acute or convalescent COVID-19. The donor label of this sample is uncertain. The CDR3 runs from the conserved cysteine through the conserved F or W. A D gene is named only where the DNA matches it firmly. Only some rows state a clone size, as once, few, many or a class for expanded clones.

v_gene: TRBV10-2; d_gene: TRBD1; j_gene: TRBJ2-7; abundance: -; CDR3aa: CASSDWQGVSYEQYF; CDR3nt: TGCGCCAGCAGTGACTGGCAGGGGGTCTCCTACGAGCAGTACTTC
v_gene: TRBV4-1; d_gene: TRBD2; j_gene: TRBJ2-3; abundance: -; CDR3aa: CASSLIVAGTDTQYF; CDR3nt: TGCGCCAGCAGCCTCATCGTAGCGGGTACGGATACGCAGTATTTT
v_gene: TRBV21-1; d_gene: -; j_gene: TRBJ2-2; abundance: -; CDR3aa: CATFRTGNYTGELFF; CDR3nt: TGTGCCACCTTTAGGACAGGGAATTACACCGGGGAGCTGTTTTTT
v_gene: TRBV7-3; d_gene: -; j_gene: TRBJ1-1; abundance: few; CDR3aa: CASSLTSGDTEAFF; CDR3nt: TGTGCCAGCAGCTTAACATCGGGGGACACTGAAGCTTTCTTT
v_gene: TRBV11-1; d_gene: -; j_gene: TRBJ2-2; abundance: -; CDR3aa: CASSPIALPNTGELFF; CDR3nt: TGTGCCAGCAGCCCAATCGCCCTACCAAACACCGGGGAGCTGTTTTTT
v_gene: TRBV7-2; d_gene: -; j_gene: TRBJ2-3; abundance: -; CDR3aa: CASSTAGKGADTQYF; CDR3nt: TGTGCCAGCAGCACAGCGGGGAAGGGGGCAGATACGCAGTATTTT
v_gene: TRBV14; d_gene: -; j_gene: TRBJ2-1; abundance: -; CDR3aa: CASSQDRAPGWDEQFF; CDR3nt: TGTGCCAGCAGCCAAGACCGGGCTCCGGGGTGGGATGAGCAGTTCTTC
v_gene: TRBV5-4; d_gene: -; j_gene: TRBJ2-5; abundance: -; CDR3aa: CASSLGLGSQETQYF; CDR3nt: TGTGCCAGCAGCTTGGGACTAGGCAGCCAAGAGACCCAGTACTTC
v_gene: TRBV24-1; d_gene: -; j_gene: TRBJ2-2; abundance: -; CDR3aa: CATSDPNTTGELFF; CDR3nt: TGTGCCACCAGTGACCCCAACACAACCGGGGAGCTGTTTTTT
v_gene: TRBV28; d_gene: TRBD1; j_gene: TRBJ1-5; abundance: -; CDR3aa: CATTRTGYNQPQHF; CDR3nt: TGTGCCACCACCCGGACAGGGTACAATCAGCCCCAGCATTTT
v_gene: TRBV5-1; d_gene: -; j_gene: TRBJ2-7; abundance: -; CDR3aa: CASSRLGYEQYF; CDR3nt: TGCGCCAGCAGCCGCCTAGGCTACGAGCAGTACTTC
v_gene: TRBV10-2; d_gene: TRBD2; j_gene: TRBJ2-2; abundance: -; CDR3aa: CASSDLYRGGAGELFF; CDR3nt: TGCGCCAGCAGTGACCTTTACCGCGGGGGGGCCGGGGAGCTGTTTTTT
v_gene: TRBV5-1; d_gene: -; j_gene: TRBJ2-5; abundance: -; CDR3aa: CASSLDLPNETQYF; CDR3nt: TGCGCCAGCAGCTTGGACCTGCCTAACGAGACCCAGTACTTC
v_gene: TRBV18; d_gene: -; j_gene: TRBJ1-4; abundance: once; CDR3aa: CASSPPDGLNEKLFF; CDR3nt: TGTGCCAGCTCACCACCGGACGGACTAAATGAAAAACTGTTTTTT
v_gene: TRBV11-3; d_gene: TRBD2; j_gene: TRBJ2-5; abundance: -; CDR3aa: CASRTGTSGQETQYF; CDR3nt: TGTGCCAGCAGGACCGGGACTAGCGGCCAAGAGACCCAGTACTTC
v_gene: TRBV30; d_gene: TRBD1; j_gene: TRBJ1-1; abundance: -; CDR3aa: CAWSTGTVAFF; CDR3nt: TGTGCCTGGAGCACCGGGACAGTTGCTTTCTTT
v_gene: TRBV6-5; d_gene: -; j_gene: TRBJ2-1; abundance: -; CDR3aa: CASSYRLAGYNEQFF; CDR3nt: TGTGCCAGCAGTTACAGGCTAGCAGGATACAATGAGCAGTTCTTC